These 9 T cell receptor beta chains came from one sample sequenced in a study of blood T cells in healthy people across ages. A sample-barcoded 5' primer and a J-beta primer mix were used in a second PCR of about 7 to 12 cycles. One entry per CDR3 protein, called by TCRdb with MiXCR from the 5' RACE reads. Of about 1,400,000 distinct CDR3 sequences listed, 59% are singletons. The sequenced sample consisted of blood. The receptors derive from a man aged 18 to 29 in good health.

The CDR3 sequence: CASSQTLGAGELFF. The CDR3 DNA sequence: TGCGCCAGCAGCCAAACCTTAGGGGCCGGGGAGCTGTTTTTT. V is TRBV4-3 and J is TRBJ2-2; D may be TRBD1 (5 bases). CDR1 and CDR2 (germline): LGHNA, YSLEER. CDR3 length: 14 residues. Between the trimmed V and J ends, which lost 2 bases and 6 bases, there was a span of 10 bases.

The V and J genes are TRBV6-5 and TRBJ2-1, with 8 nucleotides matching TRBD2. Germline CDR1 MNHEY, CDR2 SVGAGI. V gave up 1 base and J gave up 9 bases; unmatched junction bases: 8. The CDR3 consists of 15 residues. Here the CDR3 DNA reads TGTGCCAGCAGTTACTTAGCGGGAAGTTTCAGTGAGCAGTTCTTC. This gives the protein CASSYLAGSFSEQFF.

The genes are TRBV6-2 or TRBV6-3 and TRBJ2-4; possibly TRBD1 for D (5 bases). The J call may not be correct, given that the DNA end is closer to TRBJ2-7. The CDR3 is 13 amino acids. Germline values: CDR1 MNHEY, CDR2 SVGEGT. CDR3 in amino acids: CATSGQINYEQYF. Here the CDR3 DNA reads TGTGCCACGTCAGGGCAGATCAACTACGAGCAGTACTTC.

DNA for the CDR3: TGTGCCAGCAGTTTCAGCCTCTCGATCAGGGAGGGCCCGTCTGGGGCCAACGTCCTGACTTTC. This translates into CASSFSLSIREGPSGANVLTF. The rearrangement links TRBV28 to TRBJ2-6; 7 bases match TRBD2. CDR3 size: 21 residues. Trimming cost V 3 bases and J 1 base; bases outside gene matches: 18. CDR1 and CDR2 (germline): MDHEN, SYDVKM.

The rearrangement links TRBV4-1 to TRBJ2-1; D perhaps matches TRBD2 (6 bases). Germline V CDR1 and CDR2: MGHRA, YSYEKL. This CDR3 spans 12 amino acids. Trimming stripped 4 bases from V and 9 bases from J, with 10 bases between. CDR3 residues: CASSRDWTEQFF. The CDR3 DNA reads TGCGCCAGCAGCCGGGACTGGACTGAGCAGTTCTTC.

The chain employs TRBV3-1 and TRBJ2-1; D assignment may be TRBD1 or TRBD2 (5 bases each). Germline V gene sequence: CDR1 LGHDT, CDR2 YNNKEL (reference sequence). This CDR3 has 15 residues. The V end was cut by 0 bases, the J end by 8 bases, with 14 bases between. CDR3 in DNA: TGTGCCAGCAGCCAAGATCCAGGGAGTTGGGATGAGCAGTTCTTC. This codes for CASSQDPGSWDEQFF.

The V gene is TRBV7-9, the J gene TRBJ1-5; 9 bases agree with TRBD1. Unmatched junction bases numbered 4, after V lost 2 bases and J lost 5 bases. The CDR3 contains 15 residues. CDR1 is SEHNR and CDR2 is FQNEAQ in the germline V gene (reference sequence). Here the CDR3 reads CASSLWTGDDQPQHF. Here the CDR3 DNA reads TGTGCCAGCAGCTTATGGACAGGGGACGATCAGCCCCAGCATTTT.

This clonotype appeared a single time. This chain joins TRBV25-1 and TRBJ2-1; 16 nucleotides align to TRBD2. V gave up 3 bases and J gave up 9 bases; unmatched junction bases: 5. Germline V gene sequence: CDR1 MGHDK, CDR2 SYGVNS. CDR3 length equals 16 residues. Here the CDR3 reads CASSESGLAGGTEQFF. As DNA, the CDR3 is TGTGCCAGCAGTGAGTCGGGACTAGCGGGAGGGACTGAGCAGTTCTTC.

The chain links TRBV7-2 to TRBJ2-3, with 12 bases that match TRBD2. Germline assignment: CDR1 SGHTA and CDR2 FQGNSA. This CDR3 is built from 16 residues. The V segment lost 5 bases and the J segment 3 bases; nucleotides outside the gene matches: 6. The CDR3, as DNA: TGTGCCAGCAGCAGCAGACTAGCGGGAGTTACAGATACGCAGTATTTT. Its translation: CASSSRLAGVTDTQYF.